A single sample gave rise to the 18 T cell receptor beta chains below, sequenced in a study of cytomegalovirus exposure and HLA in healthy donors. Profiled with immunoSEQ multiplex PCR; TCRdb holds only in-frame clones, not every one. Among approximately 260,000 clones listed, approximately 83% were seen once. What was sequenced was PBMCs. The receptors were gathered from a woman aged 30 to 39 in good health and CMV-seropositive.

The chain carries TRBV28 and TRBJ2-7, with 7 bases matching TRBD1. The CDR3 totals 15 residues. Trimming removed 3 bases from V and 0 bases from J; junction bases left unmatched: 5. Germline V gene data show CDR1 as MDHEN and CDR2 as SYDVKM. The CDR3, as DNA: TGTGCCAGCAGTTTCCCGGCAGGGGGCTCCTACGAGCAGTACTTC. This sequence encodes CASSFPAGGSYEQYF.

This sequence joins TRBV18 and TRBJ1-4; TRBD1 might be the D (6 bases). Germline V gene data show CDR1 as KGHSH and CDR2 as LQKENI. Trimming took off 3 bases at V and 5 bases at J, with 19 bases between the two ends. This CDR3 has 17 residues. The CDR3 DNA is TGTGCCAGCTCACCGATCGGGGGGGCAGTTAAGAATGAAAAACTGTTTTTT. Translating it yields CASSPIGGAVKNEKLFF.

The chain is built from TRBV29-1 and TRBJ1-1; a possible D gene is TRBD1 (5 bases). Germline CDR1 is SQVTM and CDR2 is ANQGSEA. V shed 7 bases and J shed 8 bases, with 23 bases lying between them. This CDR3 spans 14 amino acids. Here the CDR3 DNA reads TGCAGCGCATCAACCCCCTCGGGGGACGGAGAAGCTTTCTTT. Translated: CSASTPSGDGEAFF.

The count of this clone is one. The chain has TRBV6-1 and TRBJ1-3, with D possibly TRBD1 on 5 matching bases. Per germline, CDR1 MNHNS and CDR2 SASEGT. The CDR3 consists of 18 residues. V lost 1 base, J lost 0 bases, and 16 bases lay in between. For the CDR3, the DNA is TGTGCCAGCAGTGAAGAGGGGCTTGTCGGGGGCTCTGGAAACACCATATATTTT. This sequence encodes CASSEEGLVGGSGNTIYF.

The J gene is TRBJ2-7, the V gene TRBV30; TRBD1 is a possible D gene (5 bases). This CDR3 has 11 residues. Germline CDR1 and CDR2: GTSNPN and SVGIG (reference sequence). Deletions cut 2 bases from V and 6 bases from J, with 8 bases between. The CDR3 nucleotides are TGTGCCTGGAGTCTTAGGGGCGAGCAGTACTTC. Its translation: CAWSLRGEQYF.

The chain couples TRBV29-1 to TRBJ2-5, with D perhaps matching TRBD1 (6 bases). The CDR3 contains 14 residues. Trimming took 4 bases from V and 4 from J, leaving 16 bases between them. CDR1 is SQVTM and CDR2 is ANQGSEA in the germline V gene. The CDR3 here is CSVGGRGARETQYF. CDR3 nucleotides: TGCAGCGTTGGGGGGCGCGGAGCCCGAGAGACCCAGTACTTC.

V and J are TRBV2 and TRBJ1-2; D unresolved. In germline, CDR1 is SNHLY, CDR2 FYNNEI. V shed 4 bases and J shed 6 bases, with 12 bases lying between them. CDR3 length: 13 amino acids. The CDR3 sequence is CASSVGRLNGYTF. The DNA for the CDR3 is TGTGCCAGCAGTGTCGGACGACTAAATGGCTACACCTTC.

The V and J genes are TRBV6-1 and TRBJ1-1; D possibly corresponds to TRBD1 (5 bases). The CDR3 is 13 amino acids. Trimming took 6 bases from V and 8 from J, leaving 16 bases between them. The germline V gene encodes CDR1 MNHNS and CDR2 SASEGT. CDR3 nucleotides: TGTGCCAGCAGCCCCGTTCGGAGGGGCGAAGCTTTCTTT. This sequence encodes CASSPVRRGEAFF.

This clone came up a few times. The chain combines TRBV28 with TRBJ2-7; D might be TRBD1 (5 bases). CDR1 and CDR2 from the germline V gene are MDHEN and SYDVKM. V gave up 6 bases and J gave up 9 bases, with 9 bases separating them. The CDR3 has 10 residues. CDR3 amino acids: CASSQGLQYF. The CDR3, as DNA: TGTGCCAGCAGCCAGGGTCTGCAGTACTTC.

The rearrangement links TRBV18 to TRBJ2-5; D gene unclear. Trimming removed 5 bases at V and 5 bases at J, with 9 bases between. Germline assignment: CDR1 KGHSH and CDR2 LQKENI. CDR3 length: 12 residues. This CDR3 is CASSNTGETQYF. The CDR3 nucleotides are TGTGCCAGCTCAAATACCGGGGAGACCCAGTACTTC.

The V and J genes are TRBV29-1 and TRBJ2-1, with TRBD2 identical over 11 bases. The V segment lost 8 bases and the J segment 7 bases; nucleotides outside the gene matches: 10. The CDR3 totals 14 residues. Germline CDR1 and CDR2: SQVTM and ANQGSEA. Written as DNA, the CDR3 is TGCAGCCCTAAACTAGCGGGAGTCACAAATGAGCAGTTCTTC. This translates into CSPKLAGVTNEQFF.

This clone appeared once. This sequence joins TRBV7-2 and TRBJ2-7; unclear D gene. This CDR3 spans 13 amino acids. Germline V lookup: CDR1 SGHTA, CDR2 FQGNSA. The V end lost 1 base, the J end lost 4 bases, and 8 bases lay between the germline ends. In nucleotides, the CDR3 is TGTGCCAGCAGCTTAGTGTTCGGGTACGAGCAGTACTTC. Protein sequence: CASSLVFGYEQYF. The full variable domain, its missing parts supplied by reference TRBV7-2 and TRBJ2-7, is GAGVSQSPSNKVTEKGKDVELRCDPISGHTALYWYRQSLGQGLEFLIYFQGNSAPDKSGLPSDRFSAERTGGSVSTLTIQRTQQEDSAVYLCASSLVFGYEQYFGPGTRLTVT.

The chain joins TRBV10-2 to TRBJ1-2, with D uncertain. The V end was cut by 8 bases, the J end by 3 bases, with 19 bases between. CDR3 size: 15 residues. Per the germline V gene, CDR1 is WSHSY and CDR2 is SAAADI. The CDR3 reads CASGNPSTTYYGYTF. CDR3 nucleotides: TGCGCCAGCGGTAACCCGTCCACCACATACTATGGCTACACCTTC.

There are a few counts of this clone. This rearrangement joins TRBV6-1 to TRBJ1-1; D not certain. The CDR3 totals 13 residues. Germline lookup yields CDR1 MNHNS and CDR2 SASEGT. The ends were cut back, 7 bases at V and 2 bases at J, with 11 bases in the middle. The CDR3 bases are TGTGCCAGCACCCGAACGACAAACACTGAAGCTTTCTTT. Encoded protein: CASTRTTNTEAFF.

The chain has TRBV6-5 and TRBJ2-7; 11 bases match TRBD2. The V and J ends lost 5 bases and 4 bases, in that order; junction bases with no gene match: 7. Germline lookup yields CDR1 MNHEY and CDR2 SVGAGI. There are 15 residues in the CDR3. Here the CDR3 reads CASSIIAGGPYEQYF. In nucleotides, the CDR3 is TGTGCCAGCAGTATTATAGCGGGAGGGCCATACGAGCAGTACTTC.

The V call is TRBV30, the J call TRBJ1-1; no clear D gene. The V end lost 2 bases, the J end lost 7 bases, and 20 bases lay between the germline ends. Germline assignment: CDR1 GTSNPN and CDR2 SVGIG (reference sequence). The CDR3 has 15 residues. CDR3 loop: CAWSNPLRRSGEAFF. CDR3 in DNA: TGTGCCTGGAGTAACCCCTTACGCAGGAGCGGTGAAGCTTTCTTT.

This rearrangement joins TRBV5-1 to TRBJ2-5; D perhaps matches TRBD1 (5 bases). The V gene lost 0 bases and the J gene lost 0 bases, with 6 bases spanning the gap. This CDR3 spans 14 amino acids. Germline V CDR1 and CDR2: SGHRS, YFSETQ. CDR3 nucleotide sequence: TGCGCCAGCAGCTTGGGACAGTACCAAGAGACCCAGTACTTC. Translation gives CASSLGQYQETQYF.

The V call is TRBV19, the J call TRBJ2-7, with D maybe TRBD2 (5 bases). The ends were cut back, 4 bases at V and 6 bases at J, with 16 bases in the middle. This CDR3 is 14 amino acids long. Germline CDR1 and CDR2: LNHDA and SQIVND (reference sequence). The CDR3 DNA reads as TGTGCCAGTAGTAGTCAAGGTCGGGGTGCCGAGCAGTACTTC. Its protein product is CASSSQGRGAEQYF.